The entry below describes one TCR beta chain. Its antigen is unknown. A second PCR, run for roughly 7 to 11 cycles, used a sample-barcoded 5' primer plus a J-beta primer mix. TCRdb re-called the 5' RACE reads with MiXCR, one entry per CDR3 protein. The sample contains about 640,000 distinct CDR3 sequences, roughly 53% of which appear only once. The sample originates from a study of blood T cells in healthy people across ages. Study-level results: Significant beta diversity loss was already apparent by age around 40, declining roughly linearly.

This CDR3 spans 14 amino acids. V trimming: 2 bases; J trimming: 4 bases; junction bases outside the gene matches: 3. The germline V gene encodes CDR1 MNHEY and CDR2 SVGEGT. The sample, about 10 milliliters of peripheral blood, was drawn from each donor. V and J are TRBV6-2 or TRBV6-3 and TRBJ1-2, with 8 bases that match TRBD1. This TCR came from a man between 60 and 70 years old in good health. The sample taken for sequencing was blood. In DNA form, the CDR3 reads TGTGCCAGCAGTTACACGACAGGGGCCTATGGCTACACCTTC. Translated, it gives CASSYTTGAYGYTF.